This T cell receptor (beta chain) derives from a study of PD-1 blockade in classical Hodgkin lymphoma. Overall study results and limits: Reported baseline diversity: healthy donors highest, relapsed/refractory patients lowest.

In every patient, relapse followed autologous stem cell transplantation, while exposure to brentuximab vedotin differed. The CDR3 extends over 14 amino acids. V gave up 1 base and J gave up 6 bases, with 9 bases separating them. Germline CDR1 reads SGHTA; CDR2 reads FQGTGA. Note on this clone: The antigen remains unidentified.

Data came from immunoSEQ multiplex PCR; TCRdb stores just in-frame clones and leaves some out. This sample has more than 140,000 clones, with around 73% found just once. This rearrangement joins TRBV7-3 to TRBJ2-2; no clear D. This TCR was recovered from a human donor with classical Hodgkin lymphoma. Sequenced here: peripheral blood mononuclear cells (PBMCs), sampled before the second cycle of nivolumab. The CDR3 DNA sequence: TGTGCCAGCAGCTTAAACACCGGGCCCGGGGAGCTGTTTTTT. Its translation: CASSLNTGPGELFF.